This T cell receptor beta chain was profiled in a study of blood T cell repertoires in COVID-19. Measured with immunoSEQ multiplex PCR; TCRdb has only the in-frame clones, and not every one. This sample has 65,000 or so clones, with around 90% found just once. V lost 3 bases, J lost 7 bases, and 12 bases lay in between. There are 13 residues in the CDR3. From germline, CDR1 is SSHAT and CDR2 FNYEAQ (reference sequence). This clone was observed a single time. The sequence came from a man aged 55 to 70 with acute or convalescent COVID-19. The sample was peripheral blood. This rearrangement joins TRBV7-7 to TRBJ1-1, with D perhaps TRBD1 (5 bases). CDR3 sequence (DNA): TGTGCCAGCAGCTTGGGTGCGGGGGGTGAAGCTTTCTTT. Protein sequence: CASSLGAGGEAFF.